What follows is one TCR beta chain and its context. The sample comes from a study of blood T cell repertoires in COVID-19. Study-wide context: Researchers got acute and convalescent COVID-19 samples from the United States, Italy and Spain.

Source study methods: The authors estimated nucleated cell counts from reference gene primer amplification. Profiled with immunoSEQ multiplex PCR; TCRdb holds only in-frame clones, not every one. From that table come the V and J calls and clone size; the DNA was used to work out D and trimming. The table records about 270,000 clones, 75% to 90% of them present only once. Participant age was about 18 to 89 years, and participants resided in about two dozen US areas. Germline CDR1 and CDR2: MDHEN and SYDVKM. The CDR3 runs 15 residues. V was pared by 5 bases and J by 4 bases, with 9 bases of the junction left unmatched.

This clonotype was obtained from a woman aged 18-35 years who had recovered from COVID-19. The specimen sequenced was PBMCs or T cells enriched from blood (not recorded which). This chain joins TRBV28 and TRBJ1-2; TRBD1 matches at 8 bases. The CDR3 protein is CASSPLGQGPYGYTF. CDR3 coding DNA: TGTGCCAGCAGTCCCCTTGGACAGGGACCCTATGGCTACACCTTC.